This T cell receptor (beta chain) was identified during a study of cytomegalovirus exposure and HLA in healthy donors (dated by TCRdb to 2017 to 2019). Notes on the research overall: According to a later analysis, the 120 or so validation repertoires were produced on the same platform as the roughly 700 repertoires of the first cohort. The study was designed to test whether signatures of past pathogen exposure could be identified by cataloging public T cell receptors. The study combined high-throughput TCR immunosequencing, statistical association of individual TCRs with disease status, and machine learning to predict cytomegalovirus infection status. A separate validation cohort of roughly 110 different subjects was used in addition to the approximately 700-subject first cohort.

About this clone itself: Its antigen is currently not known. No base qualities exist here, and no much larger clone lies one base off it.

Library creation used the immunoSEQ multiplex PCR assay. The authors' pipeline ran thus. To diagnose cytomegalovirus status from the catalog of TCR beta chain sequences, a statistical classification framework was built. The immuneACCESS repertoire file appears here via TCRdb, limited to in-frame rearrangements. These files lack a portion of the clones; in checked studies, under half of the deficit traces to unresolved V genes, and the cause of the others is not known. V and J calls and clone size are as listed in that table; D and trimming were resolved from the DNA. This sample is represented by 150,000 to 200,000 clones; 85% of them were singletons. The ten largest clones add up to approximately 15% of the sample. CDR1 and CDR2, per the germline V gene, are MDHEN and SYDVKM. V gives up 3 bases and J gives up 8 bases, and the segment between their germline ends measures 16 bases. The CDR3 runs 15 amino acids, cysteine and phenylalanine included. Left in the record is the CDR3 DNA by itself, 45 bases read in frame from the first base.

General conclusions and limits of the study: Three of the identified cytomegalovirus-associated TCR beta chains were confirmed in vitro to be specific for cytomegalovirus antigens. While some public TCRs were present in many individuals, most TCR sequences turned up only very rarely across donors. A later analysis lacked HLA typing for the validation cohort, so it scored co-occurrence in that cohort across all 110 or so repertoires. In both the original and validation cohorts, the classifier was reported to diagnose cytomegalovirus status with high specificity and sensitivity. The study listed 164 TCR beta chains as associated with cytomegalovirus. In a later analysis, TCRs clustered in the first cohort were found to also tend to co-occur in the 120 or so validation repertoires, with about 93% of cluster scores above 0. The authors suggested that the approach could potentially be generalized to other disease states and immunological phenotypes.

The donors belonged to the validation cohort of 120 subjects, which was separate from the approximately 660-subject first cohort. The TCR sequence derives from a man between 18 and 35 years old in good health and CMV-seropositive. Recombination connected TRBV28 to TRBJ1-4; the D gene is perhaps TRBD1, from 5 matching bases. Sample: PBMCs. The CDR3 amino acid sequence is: CASSFGGAGGEKLFF. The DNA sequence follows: TGTGCCAGCAGTTTTGGCGGGGCGGGTGGGGAAAAACTGTTTTTT.